What follows are 26 T cell receptor beta chains derived from one specimen sequenced in a study of blood T cell repertoires in COVID-19 (dated by TCRdb to the early 2020s). The library relied on the immunoSEQ multiplex PCR assay. Drawn from immuneACCESS, this table holds only the in-frame rearrangements with V and J called that TCRdb kept. Clones are partly lost; checked studies trace under half to an unresolved V gene and leave the rest unexplained. This sample is represented by over 110,000 clones; 70% to 85% of them were singletons. 10% of the sample belongs to the ten largest clones. Sequences were obtained from peripheral blood. Receptors were obtained from a man aged 55 to 70 with active or convalescent COVID-19.

V usage is TRBV5-1 and J usage is TRBJ1-2; 7 bases agree with TRBD1. Germline loops: CDR1 SGHRS, CDR2 YFSETQ. The ends lost 4 bases at V and 0 bases at J; junction bases unmatched: 6. The CDR3 runs 15 residues. CDR3 coding DNA: TGCGCCAGCAGCGGCGGGACAGCCTCTAACTATGGCTACACCTTC. Translated, it gives CASSGGTASNYGYTF.

This clone was seen once. V gene TRBV12-1 combines with J gene TRBJ2-5; TRBD2 is the table's D call and was not checked against the DNA. TRBV12-1 is a recognized pseudogene. The CDR3 covers 17 residues. CDR3 protein: CASSPTSGRPHQETQYF. The CDR3 DNA is TGTGCCAGCAGTCCGACTAGCGGGAGGCCCCACCAAGAGACCCAGTACTTC.

The chain recombines TRBV7-9 with TRBJ2-1; D is undetermined. The germline V gene encodes CDR1 SEHNR and CDR2 FQNEAQ (reference sequence). V lost 7 bases and J lost 3, with 19 bases in between. The CDR3 runs 16 residues. CDR3 amino acids: CASTKSRRRNYNEQFF. In DNA, the CDR3 is TGTGCCAGCACCAAAAGTAGGCGGAGAAACTACAATGAGCAGTTCTTC.

The gene calls are TRBV3-1 (or the pseudogene TRBV3-2) and TRBJ2-1; 10 bases match TRBD2. Germline CDR1 reads LGHDT; CDR2 reads YNNKEL (reference sequence). Losses at the gene ends were 4 bases for V and 0 bases for J; bases not matched to a gene: 18. This CDR3 contains 21 residues. The CDR3 here is CASSPRRGLAGASSSYNEQFF. The CDR3 DNA is TGTGCCAGCAGCCCCCGAAGGGGGCTAGCGGGGGCTTCGAGCTCCTACAATGAGCAGTTCTTC.

This clone has just a few counts. The gene calls are TRBV5-6 and TRBJ1-2; possible D gene TRBD1, 6 bases. The CDR3 is 15 amino acids. The V gene lost 1 base and the J gene lost 8 bases, with 18 bases spanning the gap. The germline V gene has CDR1 SGHDT and CDR2 YYEEEE. CDR3 coding DNA: TGTGCCAGCAGCTTGTGGGGGCCCGGAACAGTAGGCTACACCTTC. This sequence encodes CASSLWGPGTVGYTF. The whole variable domain, filled in from reference TRBV5-6 and TRBJ1-2, reads DAGVTQSPTHLIKTRGQQVTLRCSPKSGHDTVSWYQQALGQGPQFIFQYYEEEERQRGNFPDRFSGHQFPNYSSELNVNALLLGDSALYLCASSLWGPGTVGYTFGSGTRLTVV.

The chain couples TRBV6-5 to TRBJ1-2; possibly TRBD1 for D (5 bases). The CDR3 length is 13 residues. V was pared by 2 bases and J by 8 bases, with 12 bases between. From germline, CDR1 is MNHEY and CDR2 SVGAGI. CDR3 loop: CASSYDSLNGYTF. DNA of the CDR3: TGTGCCAGCAGTTACGACAGCCTGAACGGCTACACCTTC.

The CDR3 DNA is TGTGCCAGCAGTCCCCTATCGTTCTACGAGCAGTACTTC. Residues: CASSPLSFYEQYF. V usage is TRBV6-5 and J usage is TRBJ2-7, with no clear D. This CDR3 region has 13 residues. Germline CDR1 reads MNHEY; CDR2 reads SVGAGI. The V and J ends lost 5 bases and 3 bases respectively, with 11 bases between them.

V gene TRBV6-5 combines with J gene TRBJ2-1; D unresolved. V dropped 2 bases and J dropped 0 bases, with 8 bases sitting between them. Per the germline V gene, CDR1 is MNHEY and CDR2 is SVGAGI. The length of the CDR3 is 15 residues. The DNA of the CDR3 is TGTGCCAGCAGTTACCTGTACAGCTCCTACAATGAGCAGTTCTTC. Encoded protein: CASSYLYSSYNEQFF.

Note on this clone: Mismatch with germline at one junction end may stem from a read error. This sequence joins TRBV7-7 and TRBJ2-5; 8 nucleotides align to TRBD2. The CDR3 has 15 residues. Germline V CDR1 and CDR2: SSHAT, FNYEAQ (reference sequence). DNA of the CDR3: TGTGCTAGCAGCTTAGCAGCGGGGGTTCTGGAGACCCAGTACTTC. This sequence encodes CASSLAAGVLETQYF.

The chain uses TRBV19 and TRBJ1-3; D gene ambiguous. Germline V lookup: CDR1 LNHDA, CDR2 SQIVND (reference sequence). CDR3 length: 14 amino acids. With 4 bases removed from V and 4 bases from J, the gap between germline ends came to 11 bases. As DNA, the CDR3 is TGTGCCAGTAGTACACGGGTCGACGGAAACACCATATATTTT. Encoded protein: CASSTRVDGNTIYF. Full variable domain (remainder filled in from reference TRBV19 and TRBJ1-3): DGGITQSPKYLFRKEGQNVTLSCEQNLNHDAMYWYRQDPGQGLRLIYYSQIVNDFQKGDIAEGYSVSREKKESFPLTVTSAQKNPTAFYLCASSTRVDGNTIYFGEGSWLTVV.

The chain joins TRBV25-1 to TRBJ1-2; D is unresolved. V lost 2 bases and J 7 bases, leaving 14 bases between the germline ends. The CDR3 loop spans 14 amino acids. Germline V gene data show CDR1 as MGHDK and CDR2 as SYGVNS. In DNA, the CDR3 is TGTGCCAGCAGTGAAAGTTTGGGAGAGGGTGGCTACACCTTC. The encoded protein is CASSESLGEGGYTF.

This chain connects TRBV5-6 to TRBJ1-3, with a weak D call TRBD1 (5 bases). The CDR3 has 15 residues. Germline values: CDR1 SGHDT, CDR2 YYEEEE. Between the trimmed V and J ends, which lost 2 bases and 0 bases, there was a span of 9 bases. This CDR3 is CASSFRQNSGNTIYF. Written as DNA, the CDR3 is TGTGCCAGCAGCTTCCGACAGAACTCTGGAAACACCATATATTTT.

This clone was seen just once. The chain combines TRBV4-3 with TRBJ1-2; the match to TRBD1 covers 7 bases. The germline gives CDR1 LGHNA, CDR2 YSLEER. This CDR3 contains 16 residues. V was pared by 0 bases and J by 3 bases, with 7 bases of the junction left unmatched. The chain's CDR3 is CASSQEEGGSDYGYTF. DNA for the CDR3: TGCGCCAGCAGCCAAGAGGAAGGGGGCTCGGACTATGGCTACACCTTC.

The rearrangement uses TRBV4-3 and TRBJ2-7; 11 bases are a match to TRBD1. Germline assignment: CDR1 LGHNA and CDR2 YSLEER. V was clipped by 3 bases and J by 7 bases; unmatched bases: 5. The CDR3 sequence is 14 residues long. CDR3 loop: CASSQGQGEREQYF. The CDR3 DNA reads TGCGCCAGCAGCCAGGGACAGGGGGAAAGGGAGCAGTACTTC.

This clone was picked up a small number of times. This chain uses TRBV25-1 with TRBJ2-3; tentatively, D is TRBD2 (6 bases). Germline CDR1 and CDR2: MGHDK and SYGVNS. This CDR3 has 15 amino acids. The V gene lost 1 base and the J gene lost 2 bases, with 10 bases spanning the gap. CDR3 amino acids: CASSEWRGNTDTQYF. CDR3 DNA: TGTGCCAGCAGTGAATGGCGGGGCAACACAGATACGCAGTATTTT.

The chain uses TRBV9 and TRBJ2-2; D possibly corresponds to TRBD2 (6 bases). With 7 bases removed from V and 5 bases from J, the gap between germline ends came to 9 bases. This CDR3 has 12 amino acids. In germline, CDR1 is SGDLS, CDR2 YYNGEE. For the CDR3, the DNA is TGTGCCAGCCTGGGACTTACCGGGGAGCTGTTTTTT. Translated: CASLGLTGELFF.

The CDR3 sequence: CASSSGLTEAFF. The CDR3 DNA reads as TGTGCCAGCAGCTCAGGGTTGACTGAAGCTTTCTTT. This chain uses TRBV12-3 or TRBV12-4 with TRBJ1-1; D may be TRBD1 (5 bases). Trimming removed 6 bases from V and 5 bases from J, with 10 bases in between. The CDR3 length is 12 residues.

The chain combines TRBV19 with TRBJ1-2; D gene uncertain. Germline values: CDR1 LNHDA, CDR2 SQIVND (reference sequence). The CDR3 runs 13 residues. The ends were cut back, 3 bases at V and 6 bases at J, with 11 bases in the middle. CDR3 residues: CASSMSQNHGYTF. As DNA, the CDR3 is TGTGCCAGTAGTATGTCCCAGAACCATGGCTACACCTTC.

The table lists this clone with a few counts. The V gene is TRBV11-3, the J gene TRBJ1-1; a possible D gene is TRBD1 (5 bases). Germline loops: CDR1 SGHNT, CDR2 YENEEA. Trimming took off 4 bases at V and 2 bases at J, with 14 bases between the two ends. The CDR3 has 15 amino acids. The CDR3 sequence: CASSSRVGVNTEAFF. CDR3 sequence (DNA): TGTGCCAGCAGCTCCAGGGTAGGGGTCAACACTGAAGCTTTCTTT.

The chain has TRBV24-1 and TRBJ2-3; 14 bases fit TRBD2. Germline loops: CDR1 KGHDR, CDR2 SFDVKD. This CDR3 comprises 17 residues. J lost 6 bases, V lost 5 bases, and 9 bases had no gene match. CDR3 in amino acids: CATSVFTGTSGSDTQYF. In DNA, the CDR3 is TGTGCCACCAGTGTCTTCACCGGGACTAGCGGGAGTGATACGCAGTATTTT.

The chain has TRBV9 and TRBJ1-2, with TRBD1 as a possible D gene (6 bases). The length of the CDR3 is 15 residues. Germline values: CDR1 SGDLS, CDR2 YYNGEE. V lost 4 bases, J lost 3 bases, and 16 bases lay in between. The CDR3: CASSPRGQTYYGYTF. The CDR3 coding sequence is TGTGCCAGCAGCCCCCGAGGACAGACCTACTATGGCTACACCTTC.

The chain has TRBV7-6 and TRBJ2-1; 9 nucleotides agree with TRBD2. This CDR3 spans 16 amino acids. V gave up 1 base and J gave up 4 bases; unmatched junction bases: 5. Germline values: CDR1 SGHVS, CDR2 FNYEAQ. CDR3 sequence: CASSLGLSGGYNEQFF. For the CDR3, the DNA is TGTGCCAGCAGCTTAGGTCTTAGCGGGGGATACAATGAGCAGTTCTTC.

This sequence joins TRBV4-3 and TRBJ2-5, with 8 nucleotides matching TRBD2. Germline V gene sequence: CDR1 LGHNA, CDR2 YSLEER. The CDR3 covers 15 residues. Germline trimming cut 0 bases from V and 6 bases from J; bases unmatched to any gene: 6. The CDR3 sequence: CASSQERTSLQTQYF. The DNA of the CDR3 is TGCGCCAGCAGCCAAGAACGGACTAGCCTCCAGACCCAGTACTTC.

The chain uses TRBV4-1 and TRBJ2-2; a weak D match, TRBD2 (6 bases). The V end was cut by 10 bases, the J end by 4 bases, with 19 bases between. The CDR3 totals 15 residues. The germline gives CDR1 MGHRA, CDR2 YSYEKL. The DNA of the CDR3 is TGCGCCACCGAGATTGACCCGCGGGGCACCGGGGAGCTGTTTTTT. It translates to CATEIDPRGTGELFF.

CDR3 nucleotide sequence: TGTGCCTGGAGTCGTCCCGGGACAGGGAAAGCAAACACCATATATTTT. It encodes CAWSRPGTGKANTIYF. The J gene is TRBJ1-3, the V gene TRBV30; 9 bases line up with TRBD1. In germline, CDR1 is GTSNPN, CDR2 SVGIG (reference sequence). J lost 6 bases, V lost 2 bases, and 11 bases had no gene match. This CDR3 is built from 16 residues.

This chain links TRBV10-3 with TRBJ2-1; 12 bases match TRBD2. CDR1 ENHRY and CDR2 SYGVKD come from the germline V gene. The CDR3 covers 15 residues. Germline trimming cut 6 bases from V and 6 bases from J; bases unmatched to any gene: 6. The DNA of the CDR3 is TGTGCCATCAGCCCGACTAGCGGGAGCGGCAATGAGCAGTTCTTC. Translated: CAISPTSGSGNEQFF.